The 29 T cell receptor beta chains below all came from one sample that was sequenced in a study of spatial heterogeneity in lung cancer. In TCRdb, the 5' RACE reads were re-called with MiXCR into one record per CDR3 protein. The table shows about 890 distinct CDR3 sequences, with about 37% occurring only once. Time point noted: sample taken at primary tumor resection. The source was normal lung tissue next to the tumor, collected at surgery. These TCRs come from a male donor with early-stage non-small cell lung cancer.

This clonotype is medium-sized by share. The chain joins TRBV7-9 to TRBJ1-2, with D uncertain. CDR3 length equals 17 residues. The germline V gene encodes CDR1 SEHNR and CDR2 FQNEAQ (reference sequence). V dropped 7 bases and J dropped 5 bases, with 26 bases sitting between them. The DNA for the CDR3 is TGTGCCAGCACCAGACGTCCGGGCAGGACTAACGATTATGGCTACACCTTC. Translating it yields CASTRRPGRTNDYGYTF.

This clonotype qualifies as large. This sequence joins TRBV11-2 and TRBJ1-2, with D possibly matching TRBD1 (5 bases). From germline, CDR1 is SGHAT and CDR2 FQNNGV. The length of the CDR3 is 12 residues. The V end was cut by 1 base, the J end by 8 bases, with 8 bases between. CDR3 in DNA: TGTGCCAGCAGCTTAGCAGGGAGGGGCTACACCTTC. Encoded protein: CASSLAGRGYTF.

The rearrangement joins TRBV9 to TRBJ1-2; the D gene is possibly TRBD1 (5 bases). Trimming took 4 bases from V and 5 from J, leaving 15 bases between them. This CDR3 is 14 amino acids long. CDR1 SGDLS and CDR2 YYNGEE come from the germline V gene. The CDR3 sequence: CASSSRQSSYGYTF. The CDR3 bases are TGTGCCAGCAGCTCCAGACAGTCCTCGTATGGCTACACCTTC. The variable domain in full, with the rest retrieved from reference TRBV9 and TRBJ1-2, is DSGVTQTPKHLITATGQRVTLRCSPRSGDLSVYWYQQSLDQGLQFLIQYYNGEERAKGNILERFSAQQFPDLHSELNLSSLELGDSALYFCASSSRQSSYGYTFGSGTRLTVV.

The chain uses TRBV7-3 and TRBJ2-2; D ambiguous. The germline V gene encodes CDR1 SGHTA and CDR2 FQGTGA. The germline V and J ends were trimmed by 1 base and 1 base, with 1 base remaining between them. The CDR3 covers 13 residues. CDR3 amino acids: CASSLRNTGELFF. DNA of the CDR3: TGTGCCAGCAGCTTAAGGAACACCGGGGAGCTGTTTTTT.

The gene calls are TRBV25-1 and TRBJ1-2, with unresolved D. The length of the CDR3 is 17 residues. Germline V CDR1 and CDR2: MGHDK, SYGVNS. Trimming pared 3 bases from V and 5 bases from J, leaving 22 bases between. The CDR3 region has the DNA TGTGCCAGCAGTGACCCCGAGGAGGGTAGAGGGCCTTATGGCTACACCTTC. This gives the protein CASSDPEEGRGPYGYTF.

The chain couples TRBV6-2 or TRBV6-3 to TRBJ2-7; D not resolved. The V end lost 2 bases, the J end lost 4 bases, and 9 bases lay between the germline ends. The germline gives CDR1 MNHEY, CDR2 SVGEGT. The CDR3 is 13 amino acids. The CDR3 loop reads CASSYGVEYEQYF. The CDR3 DNA is TGTGCCAGCAGTTACGGGGTTGAATACGAGCAGTACTTC.

This clonotype is termed large. The chain joins TRBV7-9 to TRBJ2-5; the match to TRBD1 covers 8 bases. The germline CDR1 and CDR2 sequences are SEHNR and FQNEAQ (reference sequence). The length of the CDR3 is 15 residues. V lost 1 base, J lost 4 bases, and 5 bases stayed unmatched. DNA for the CDR3: TGTGCCAGCAGCTTAGTGCAGGGGGCGGGAGAGACCCAGTACTTC. This sequence encodes CASSLVQGAGETQYF.

In its sample, this clonotype ranks as medium-sized. The rearrangement uses TRBV5-5 and TRBJ1-1; TRBD1 matches 8 bases. V trimming: 1 base; J trimming: 4 bases; junction bases outside the gene matches: 6. Germline loops: CDR1 SGHKS, CDR2 YYEKEE (reference sequence). This CDR3 is 15 amino acids long. The CDR3 protein is CASSLSRGHGTEAFF. In nucleotides, the CDR3 is TGTGCCAGCAGCTTGTCCAGGGGGCATGGCACTGAAGCTTTCTTT.

V usage is TRBV6-2 or TRBV6-3 and J usage is TRBJ1-4; TRBD1 might be the D (5 bases). Germline values: CDR1 MNHEY, CDR2 SVGEGT. V was trimmed by 4 bases and J by 4 bases, leaving 16 bases between them. CDR3 size: 16 residues. This CDR3 is CASSSLPGRHNEKLFF. In nucleotides, the CDR3 is TGTGCCAGCAGTTCTCTCCCGGGACGCCATAATGAAAAACTGTTTTTT.

This clonotype was seen only a few times. The V call is TRBV19, the J call TRBJ1-5, with D maybe TRBD1 (6 bases). Trimming removed 3 bases from V and 4 bases from J, with 16 bases in between. Per the germline V gene, CDR1 is LNHDA and CDR2 is SQIVND (reference sequence). This CDR3 contains 16 residues. The CDR3 sequence: CASSIRAGASNQPQHF. DNA of the CDR3: TGTGCCAGTAGTATCAGGGCAGGGGCCTCTAATCAGCCCCAGCATTTT.

In its sample, this clonotype ranks as large. This chain connects TRBV6-1 to TRBJ1-1; possibly TRBD1 for D (6 bases). Germline CDR1 and CDR2: MNHNS and SASEGT. The length of the CDR3 is 16 residues. V lost 2 bases and J lost 0, with 13 bases in between. Written as DNA, the CDR3 is TGTGCCAGCAGTGAATTCACAGGGTACATGAACACTGAAGCTTTCTTT. This translates into CASSEFTGYMNTEAFF.

J is TRBJ1-2 and V is TRBV20-1; 9 bases agree with TRBD1. The CDR3 spans 12 residues. Germline trimming cut 4 bases from V and 5 bases from J; bases unmatched to any gene: 2. Germline loops: CDR1 DFQATT, CDR2 SNEGSKA (reference sequence). The CDR3 loop reads CSATGTGYGYTF. The CDR3 coding sequence is TGCAGTGCTACCGGGACAGGGTATGGCTACACCTTC.

The chain has TRBV29-1 and TRBJ2-5, with TRBD1 matching over 8 bases. This CDR3 region has 12 residues. Germline V gene sequence: CDR1 SQVTM, CDR2 ANQGSEA. Trimming removed 4 bases from V and 5 bases from J; junction bases left unmatched: 3. This CDR3 reads CSVGRQGETQYF. CDR3 nucleotides: TGCAGCGTTGGTCGACAGGGGGAGACCCAGTACTTC. Based on the CDR3 plus reference TRBV29-1 and TRBJ2-5, the full variable domain is SAVISQKPSRDICQRGTSLTIQCQVDSQVTMMFWYRQQPGQSLTLIATANQGSEATYESGFVIDKFPISRPNLTFSTLTVSNMSPEDSSIYLCSVGRQGETQYFGPGTRLLVL.

This clonotype is labeled large. The rearrangement uses TRBV29-1 and TRBJ2-3; TRBD1 or TRBD2 may be the D gene (5 bases each). The CDR3 runs to 13 residues. V was cut by 3 bases and J by 1 base, with 8 bases left in between. The germline V gene has CDR1 SQVTM and CDR2 ANQGSEA. CDR3 loop: CSVDQGGTDTQYF. CDR3 coding DNA: TGCAGCGTTGATCAGGGAGGCACAGATACGCAGTATTTT.

This clonotype was observed a handful of times. The genes are TRBV7-2 and TRBJ2-1, with 15 nucleotides matching TRBD2. Trimming at V came to 3 bases and at J to 5 bases, leaving 2 bases not matched to a gene. Germline-derived CDR1 and CDR2 are SGHTA and FQGNSA. The CDR3 has 16 residues. CDR3 in amino acids: CASSFGLAGGDNEQFF. The CDR3 DNA follows: TGTGCCAGCAGCTTCGGACTAGCGGGAGGGGACAATGAGCAGTTCTTC.

V gene TRBV4-2 combines with J gene TRBJ1-4; TRBD1 matches 9 bases. CDR3 size: 19 residues. Trimming took 1 base from V and 8 from J; bases not matched to a gene: 17. CDR1 and CDR2 (germline): LGHNA, YNFKEQ. CDR3 amino acids: CASSQGDRVFPGPGEKLFF. CDR3 DNA sequence: TGTGCCAGCAGCCAAGGGGACAGGGTGTTTCCGGGACCGGGCGAAAAACTGTTTTTT.

The CDR3 loop is CASSHRDHGGSYNEQFF. The CDR3 DNA sequence: TGTGCCAGCAGCCATAGGGACCACGGGGGTTCCTACAATGAGCAGTTCTTC. The chain combines TRBV7-9 with TRBJ2-1; maybe TRBD2 (6 bases). This CDR3 is built from 17 residues. Trimming removed 5 bases from V and 1 base from J, with 18 bases in between. Germline loops: CDR1 SEHNR, CDR2 FQNEAQ (reference sequence). Together with reference TRBV7-9 and TRBJ2-1, the CDR3 gives the full variable domain: DTGVSQNPRHKITKRGQNVTFRCDPISEHNRLYWYRQTLGQGPEFLTYFQNEAQLEKSRLLSDRFSAERPKGSFSTLEIQRTEQGDSAMYLCASSHRDHGGSYNEQFFGPGTRLTVL.

The chain uses TRBV5-1 and TRBJ2-1, with 10 bases lining up with TRBD2. Germline CDR1 is SGHRS and CDR2 is YFSETQ. This CDR3 is 14 amino acids long. The ends lost 3 bases at V and 4 bases at J; junction bases unmatched: 1. The chain's CDR3 is CASSSLAGYNEQFF. The CDR3 DNA reads TGCGCCAGCAGCTCACTAGCGGGATACAATGAGCAGTTCTTC.

This clonotype is hyperexpanded. This chain joins TRBV12-3 or TRBV12-4 and TRBJ2-7; the D gene is possibly TRBD2 (5 bases). This CDR3 has 13 amino acids. Trimming removed 1 base from V and 3 bases from J, with 7 bases in between. The CDR3 region is CASSLGGDYEQYF. DNA for the CDR3: TGTGCCAGCAGTTTAGGGGGAGACTACGAGCAGTACTTC.

This clonotype has just a few counts. CDR3 region: CASKTSGSTYTQYF. CDR3 nucleotide sequence: TGTGCCAGCAAAACTAGCGGGAGCACCTATACGCAGTATTTT. The chain is built from TRBV2 and TRBJ2-3; TRBD2 matches at 11 bases. This CDR3 contains 14 residues. The V gene end was trimmed by 7 bases and the J gene end by 7 bases; junction bases not matched to a gene: 7. Per the germline V gene, CDR1 is SNHLY and CDR2 is FYNNEI.

This clonotype is large by share. The V gene is TRBV7-8, the J gene TRBJ2-7; 12 nucleotides agree with TRBD1. The CDR3 is made up of 15 amino acids. Germline CDR1 SGHVS, CDR2 FQNEAQ. V dropped 3 bases and J dropped 4; count of bases not matched to a gene: 4. The CDR3 coding sequence is TGTGCCAGCAGCTTGGGACAGGGGGCTGGGTACGAGCAGTACTTC. Translating gives CASSLGQGAGYEQYF.

V is TRBV6-4 and J is TRBJ1-1; a possible D gene is TRBD1 (6 bases). Trimming shortened V by 2 bases and J by 0 bases, and 13 bases separated the two germline ends. In germline, CDR1 is MRHNA, CDR2 SNTAGT. The CDR3 covers 16 residues. This CDR3 is CASSDRGGQLNTEAFF. The DNA for the CDR3 is TGTGCCAGCAGTGACAGGGGGGGTCAATTGAACACTGAAGCTTTCTTT.

The V call is TRBV3-1, the J call TRBJ2-3, with TRBD2 matching 8 bases. This CDR3 has 16 amino acids. Trimming at V came to 4 bases and at J to 3 bases, leaving 9 bases not matched to a gene. The germline CDR1 and CDR2 sequences are LGHDT and YNNKEL (reference sequence). The CDR3 DNA reads TGTGCCAGCAGCCTGGGGACTAGAGTTCATACAGATACGCAGTATTTT. This translates into CASSLGTRVHTDTQYF.

This clonotype was counted between two and nine times. The chain carries TRBV5-1 and TRBJ2-5; TRBD2 agrees at 11 bases. CDR1 is SGHRS and CDR2 is YFSETQ in the germline V gene. After removal of 4 bases from V and 4 bases from J, the junction contained 9 bases not matched to a gene. The CDR3 consists of 16 residues. Here the CDR3 DNA reads TGCGCCAGCAGCAACCCGGGACTAGCGGCGGGAGAGACCCAGTACTTC. It is translated as CASSNPGLAAGETQYF. The full variable domain, rest sourced from reference TRBV5-1 and TRBJ2-5, is KAGVTQTPRYLIKTRGQQVTLSCSPISGHRSVSWYQQTPGQGLQFLFEYFSETQRNKGNFPGRFSGRQFSNSRSEMNVSTLELGDSALYLCASSNPGLAAGETQYFGPGTRLLVL.

Relative to its sample, this clonotype is medium-sized. The chain combines TRBV7-2 with TRBJ1-5, with D unclear. CDR3 length equals 15 residues. V gave up 5 bases and J gave up 1 base, with 12 bases separating them. Germline CDR1 is SGHTA and CDR2 is FQGNSA. This CDR3 is CASSPMRGSNQPQHF. The CDR3 DNA reads as TGTGCCAGCAGCCCGATGAGAGGCAGCAATCAGCCCCAGCATTTT.

This clonotype has only one observation. The rearrangement joins TRBV5-4 to TRBJ1-1, with D unresolved. Trimming took off 0 bases at V and 1 base at J, with 13 bases between the two ends. Germline loops: CDR1 SGHNT, CDR2 YYREEE (reference sequence). The length of the CDR3 is 16 residues. DNA for the CDR3: TGTGCCAGCAGCTTGGCCAATTGGTGGGGGAACACTGAAGCTTTCTTT. Translation: CASSLANWWGNTEAFF.

The rearrangement uses TRBV18 and TRBJ1-5; no reliable D call. Trimming stripped 3 bases from V and 0 bases from J, with 9 bases between. The germline V gene encodes CDR1 KGHSH and CDR2 LQKENI. The CDR3 spans 15 residues. The CDR3 loop reads CASSPVGYSNQPQHF. CDR3 sequence (DNA): TGTGCCAGCTCACCGGTAGGATATAGCAATCAGCCCCAGCATTTT. The variable domain in full, completed from reference TRBV18 and TRBJ1-5, reads NAGVMQNPRHLVRRRGQEARLRCSPMKGHSHVYWYRQLPEEGLKFMVYLQKENIIDESGMPKERFSAEFPKEGPSILRIQQVVRGDSAAYFCASSPVGYSNQPQHFGDGTRLSIL.

The chain recombines TRBV7-9 with TRBJ2-5; possible D gene TRBD1, 5 bases. Germline V lookup: CDR1 SEHNR, CDR2 FQNEAQ (reference sequence). V shed 0 bases and J shed 2 bases, with 13 bases lying between them. The CDR3 is made up of 16 amino acids. DNA of the CDR3: TGTGCCAGCAGCTTAGCGGTCTTCAGGGATCAAGAGACCCAGTACTTC. This sequence encodes CASSLAVFRDQETQYF.

This clonotype was observed a few times. The chain employs TRBV7-9 and TRBJ2-5, with 7 positions matching TRBD1. Germline values: CDR1 SEHNR, CDR2 FQNEAQ (reference sequence). The CDR3 extends over 12 amino acids. V lost 5 bases and J lost 5; bases outside the gene matches: 2. The CDR3 bases are TGTGCCAGCAGCCAACAGGGGGAGACCCAGTACTTC. This sequence encodes CASSQQGETQYF. The variable domain in full, completed from reference TRBV7-9 and TRBJ2-5, reads DTGVSQNPRHKITKRGQNVTFRCDPISEHNRLYWYRQTLGQGPEFLTYFQNEAQLEKSRLLSDRFSAERPKGSFSTLEIQRTEQGDSAMYLCASSQQGETQYFGPGTRLLVL.